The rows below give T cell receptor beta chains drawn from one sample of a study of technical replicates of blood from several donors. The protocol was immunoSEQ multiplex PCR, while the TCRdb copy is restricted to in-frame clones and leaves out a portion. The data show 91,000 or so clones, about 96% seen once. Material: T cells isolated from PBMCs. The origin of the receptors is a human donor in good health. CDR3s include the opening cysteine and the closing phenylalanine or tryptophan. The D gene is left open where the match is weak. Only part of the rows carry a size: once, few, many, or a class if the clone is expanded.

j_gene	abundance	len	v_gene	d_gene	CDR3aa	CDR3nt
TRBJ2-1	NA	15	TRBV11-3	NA	CASSSEGQGNNEQFF	TGTGCCAGCAGCTCCGAGGGCCAGGGGAACAATGAGCAGTTCTTC
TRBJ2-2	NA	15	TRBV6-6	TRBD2	CASSYSGTSNGELFF	TGTGCCAGCAGTTACTCGGGGACTAGCAATGGGGAGCTGTTTTTT
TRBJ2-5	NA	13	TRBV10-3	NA	CAIRGGLQETQYF	TGTGCCATCAGGGGGGGGCTGCAAGAGACCCAGTACTTC
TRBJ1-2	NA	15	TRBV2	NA	CASSSYPQGHYGYTF	TGTGCCAGCAGTTCATATCCACAGGGTCACTATGGCTACACCTTC
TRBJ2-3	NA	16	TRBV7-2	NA	CASSLGGRLATDTQYF	TGTGCCAGCAGCTTAGGGGGGCGACTCGCCACAGATACGCAGTATTTT
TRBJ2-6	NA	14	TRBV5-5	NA	CASSLGGAPNVLTF	TGTGCCAGCAGCTTAGGGGGGGCACCCAACGTCCTGACTTTC
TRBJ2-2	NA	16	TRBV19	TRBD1	CASSSQGGTNTGELFF	TGTGCCAGTAGTTCACAGGGGGGAACGAACACCGGGGAGCTGTTTTTT
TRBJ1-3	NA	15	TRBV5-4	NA	CASSLVSSSGNTIYF	TGTGCCAGCAGCTTGGTATCCTCCTCTGGAAACACCATATATTTT
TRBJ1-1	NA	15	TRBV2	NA	CASSEDLGVNTEAFF	TGTGCCAGCAGCGAAGACCTCGGGGTGAACACTGAAGCTTTCTTT
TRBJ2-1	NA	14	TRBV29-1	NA	CSAAAGSSYNEQFF	TGCAGCGCTGCAGCGGGCTCGTCCTACAATGAGCAGTTCTTC
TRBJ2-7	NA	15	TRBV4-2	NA	CASSPLGINEYEQYF	TGTGCCAGCAGCCCTCTCGGTATAAATGAATACGAGCAGTACTTC
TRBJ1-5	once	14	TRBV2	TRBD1	CASSWTGGEQPQHF	TGTGCCAGCAGTTGGACAGGGGGCGAACAGCCCCAGCATTTT
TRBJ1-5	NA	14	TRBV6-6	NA	CASSQRVLNQPQHF	TGTGCCAGCAGCCAGAGGGTCTTAAATCAGCCCCAGCATTTT
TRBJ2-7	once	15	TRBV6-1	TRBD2	CASSERLAAPYEQYF	TGTGCCAGCAGTGAAAGGCTAGCGGCCCCATACGAGCAGTACTTC
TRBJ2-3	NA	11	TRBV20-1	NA	CSAQVPDTQYF	TGCAGTGCTCAGGTCCCAGATACGCAGTATTTT
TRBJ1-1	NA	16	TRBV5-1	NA	CASSLGFRAMNTEAFF	TGCGCCAGCAGCTTGGGATTCAGGGCAATGAACACTGAAGCTTTCTTT
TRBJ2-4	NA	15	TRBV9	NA	CASSSPRGTKNIQYF	TGTGCCAGCTCTAGTCCTAGGGGGACCAAAAACATTCAGTACTTC